The T cell receptor beta chain described here comes from a study of EBV T-cell therapy then PD-1 blockade in nasopharyngeal carcinoma. To note about this clone: Its antigen is unidentified.

Repertoires were generated with immunoSEQ multiplex PCR, while TCRdb's copy carries only in-frame clones and drops some. The sample has about 20,000 clones; 82% are singletons. Treatment reported: AdE1-LMPpoly-expanded autologous EBV-specific T-cell therapy followed by anti-PD-1 nivolumab. This CDR3 has 13 residues. Germline V gene data show CDR1 as PRHDT and CDR2 as FYEKMQ (reference sequence). V lost 2 bases and J lost 5, with 9 bases in between. The sample here was CD8+ T cells from blood, taken at day -245 from a patient whose treatment included autologous EBV-specific T cells and nivolumab. The V gene is TRBV13, the J gene TRBJ2-5; D is undetermined. This receptor was taken from a man aged 35-49 years with nasopharyngeal carcinoma. In nucleotides, the CDR3 is TGTGCCAGCAGCTTATCCCTAATGGAGACCCAGTACTTC. Amino acid sequence: CASSLSLMETQYF. Filled out from reference TRBV13 and TRBJ2-5, the complete variable domain reads AAGVIQSPRHLIKEKRETATLKCYPIPRHDTVYWYQQGPGQDPQFLISFYEKMQSDKGSIPDRFSAQQFSDYHSELNMSSLELGDSALYFCASSLSLMETQYFGPGTRLLVL.